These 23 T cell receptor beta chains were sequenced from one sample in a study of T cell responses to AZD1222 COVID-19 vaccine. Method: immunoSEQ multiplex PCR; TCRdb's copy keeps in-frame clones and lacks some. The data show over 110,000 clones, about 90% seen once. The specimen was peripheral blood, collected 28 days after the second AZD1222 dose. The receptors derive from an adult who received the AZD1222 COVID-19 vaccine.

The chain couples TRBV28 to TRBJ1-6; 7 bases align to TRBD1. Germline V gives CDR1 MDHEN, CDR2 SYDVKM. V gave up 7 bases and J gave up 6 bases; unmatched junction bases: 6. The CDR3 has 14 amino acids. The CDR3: CASKRQGPNSPLHF. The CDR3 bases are TGTGCCAGCAAACGACAGGGCCCTAATTCACCCCTCCACTTT.

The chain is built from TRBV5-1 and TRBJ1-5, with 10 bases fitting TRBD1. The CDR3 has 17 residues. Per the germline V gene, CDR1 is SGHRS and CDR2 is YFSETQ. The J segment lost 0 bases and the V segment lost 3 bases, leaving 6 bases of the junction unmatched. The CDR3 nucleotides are TGCGCCAGCAGCTCAGGACAGGGGGATCCTAGCAATCAGCCCCAGCATTTT. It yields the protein CASSSGQGDPSNQPQHF.

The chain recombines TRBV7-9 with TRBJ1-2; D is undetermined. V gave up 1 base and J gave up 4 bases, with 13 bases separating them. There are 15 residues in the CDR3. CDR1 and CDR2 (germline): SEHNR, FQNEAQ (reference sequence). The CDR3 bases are TGTGCCAGCAGCTTAGATGGAGGGCTGGTCTATGGCTACACCTTC. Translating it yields CASSLDGGLVYGYTF.

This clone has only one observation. In DNA, the CDR3 is TGTGCCAGCAGTGAATACTACGAGCAGTACTTC. Residues: CASSEYYEQYF. The chain has TRBV25-1 and TRBJ2-7; D unclear. V lost 0 bases, J lost 3 bases, and 0 bases lay in between. Per the germline V gene, CDR1 is MGHDK and CDR2 is SYGVNS. The CDR3 has 11 residues.

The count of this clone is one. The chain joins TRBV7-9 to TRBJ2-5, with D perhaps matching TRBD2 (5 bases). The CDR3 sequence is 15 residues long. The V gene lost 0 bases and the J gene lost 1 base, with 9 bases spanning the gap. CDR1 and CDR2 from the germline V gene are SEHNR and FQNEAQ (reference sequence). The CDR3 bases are TGTGCCAGCAGCTTAGCGGAGGTTGCCCAAGAGACCCAGTACTTC. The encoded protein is CASSLAEVAQETQYF.

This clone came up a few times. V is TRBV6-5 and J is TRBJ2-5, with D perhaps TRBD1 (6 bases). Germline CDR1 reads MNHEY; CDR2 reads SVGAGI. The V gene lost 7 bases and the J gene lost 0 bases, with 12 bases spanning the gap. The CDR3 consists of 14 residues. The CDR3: CASKGHRYQETQYF. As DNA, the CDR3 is TGTGCCAGCAAGGGACACCGGTACCAAGAGACCCAGTACTTC.

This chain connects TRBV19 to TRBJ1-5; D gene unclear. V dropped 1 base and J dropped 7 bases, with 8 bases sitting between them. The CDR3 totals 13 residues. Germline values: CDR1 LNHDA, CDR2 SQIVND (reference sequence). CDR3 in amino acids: CASSIGIGQPQHF. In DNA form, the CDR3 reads TGTGCCAGTAGTATAGGAATTGGACAGCCCCAGCATTTT.

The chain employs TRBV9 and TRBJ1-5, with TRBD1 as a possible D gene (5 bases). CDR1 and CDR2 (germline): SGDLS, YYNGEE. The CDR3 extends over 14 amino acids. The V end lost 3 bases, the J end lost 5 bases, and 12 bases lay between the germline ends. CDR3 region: CASSADSGHQPQHF. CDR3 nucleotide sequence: TGTGCCAGCAGCGCCGACAGCGGACATCAGCCCCAGCATTTT. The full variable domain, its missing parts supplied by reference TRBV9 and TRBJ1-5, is DSGVTQTPKHLITATGQRVTLRCSPRSGDLSVYWYQQSLDQGLQFLIQYYNGEERAKGNILERFSAQQFPDLHSELNLSSLELGDSALYFCASSADSGHQPQHFGDGTRLSIL.

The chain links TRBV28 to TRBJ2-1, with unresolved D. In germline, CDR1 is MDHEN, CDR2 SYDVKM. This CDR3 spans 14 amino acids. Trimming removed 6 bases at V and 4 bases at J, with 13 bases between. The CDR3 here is CASSFWEAYNEQFF. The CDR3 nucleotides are TGTGCCAGCAGCTTTTGGGAAGCTTACAATGAGCAGTTCTTC.

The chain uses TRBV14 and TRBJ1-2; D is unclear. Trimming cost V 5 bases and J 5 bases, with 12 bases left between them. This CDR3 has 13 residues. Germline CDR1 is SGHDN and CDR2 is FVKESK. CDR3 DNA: TGTGCCAGCAGCTCCTGGGAAGGTTATGGCTACACCTTC. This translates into CASSSWEGYGYTF.

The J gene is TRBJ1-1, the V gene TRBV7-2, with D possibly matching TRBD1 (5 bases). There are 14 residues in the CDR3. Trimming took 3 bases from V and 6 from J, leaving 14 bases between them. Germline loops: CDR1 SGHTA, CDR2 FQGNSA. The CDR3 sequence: CASSFSSGQSEAFF. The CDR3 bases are TGTGCCAGCAGCTTCTCTAGTGGACAATCTGAAGCTTTCTTT.

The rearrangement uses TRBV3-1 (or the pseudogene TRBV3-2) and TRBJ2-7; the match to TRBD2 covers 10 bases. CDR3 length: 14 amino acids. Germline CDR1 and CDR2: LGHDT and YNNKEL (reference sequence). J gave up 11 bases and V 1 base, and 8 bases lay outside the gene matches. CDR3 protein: CASSQGLAGGFEYF. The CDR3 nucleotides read TGTGCCAGCAGCCAAGGACTAGCGGGCGGCTTTGAGTACTTC.

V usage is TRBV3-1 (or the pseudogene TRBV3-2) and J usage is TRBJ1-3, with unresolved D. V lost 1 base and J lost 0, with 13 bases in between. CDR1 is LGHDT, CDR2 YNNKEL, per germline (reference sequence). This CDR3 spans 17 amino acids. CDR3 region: CASSQGGLMSSGNTIYF. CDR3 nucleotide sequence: TGTGCCAGCAGCCAAGGCGGGCTAATGAGCTCTGGAAACACCATATATTTT.

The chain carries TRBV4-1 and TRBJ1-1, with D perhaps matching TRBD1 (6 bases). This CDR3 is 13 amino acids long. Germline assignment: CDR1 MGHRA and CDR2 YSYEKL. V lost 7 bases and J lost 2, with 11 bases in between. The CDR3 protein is CASNLGANTEAFF. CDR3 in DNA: TGCGCCAGCAACCTGGGGGCCAACACTGAAGCTTTCTTT.

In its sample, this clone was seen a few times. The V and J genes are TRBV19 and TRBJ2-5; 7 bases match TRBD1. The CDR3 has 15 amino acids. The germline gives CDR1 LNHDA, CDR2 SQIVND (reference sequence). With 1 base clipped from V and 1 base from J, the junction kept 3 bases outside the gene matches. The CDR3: CASSIGTGLQETQYF. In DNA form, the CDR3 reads TGTGCCAGTAGTATAGGGACAGGCCTCCAAGAGACCCAGTACTTC. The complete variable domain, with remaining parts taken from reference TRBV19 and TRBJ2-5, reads DGGITQSPKYLFRKEGQNVTLSCEQNLNHDAMYWYRQDPGQGLRLIYYSQIVNDFQKGDIAEGYSVSREKKESFPLTVTSAQKNPTAFYLCASSIGTGLQETQYFGPGTRLLVL.

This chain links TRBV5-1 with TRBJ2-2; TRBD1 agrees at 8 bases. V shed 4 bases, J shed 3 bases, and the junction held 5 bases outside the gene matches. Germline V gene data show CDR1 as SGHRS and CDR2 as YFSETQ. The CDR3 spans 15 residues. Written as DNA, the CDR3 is TGCGCCAGCAGCCGGACAGGGTATGACACCGGGGAGCTGTTTTTT. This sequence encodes CASSRTGYDTGELFF.

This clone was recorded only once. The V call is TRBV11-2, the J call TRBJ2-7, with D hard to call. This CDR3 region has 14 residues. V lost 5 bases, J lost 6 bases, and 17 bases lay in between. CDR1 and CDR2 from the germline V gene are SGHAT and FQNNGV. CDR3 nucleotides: TGTGCCAGCAGCGGTTCTTTTCCTCCTGGCGAGCAGTACTTC. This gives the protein CASSGSFPPGEQYF.

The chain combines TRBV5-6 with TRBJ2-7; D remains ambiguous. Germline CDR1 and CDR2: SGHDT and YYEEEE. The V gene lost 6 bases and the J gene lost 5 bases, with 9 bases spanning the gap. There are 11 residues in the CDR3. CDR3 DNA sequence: TGTGCCAGCACCTCGACCCACGAGCAGTACTTC. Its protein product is CASTSTHEQYF.

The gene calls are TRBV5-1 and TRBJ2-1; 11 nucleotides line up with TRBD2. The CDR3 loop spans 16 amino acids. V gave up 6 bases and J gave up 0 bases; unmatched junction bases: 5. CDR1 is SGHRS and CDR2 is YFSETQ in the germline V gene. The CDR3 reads CASMTSGASSYNEQFF. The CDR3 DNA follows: TGCGCCAGCATGACTAGCGGGGCCAGCTCCTACAATGAGCAGTTCTTC.

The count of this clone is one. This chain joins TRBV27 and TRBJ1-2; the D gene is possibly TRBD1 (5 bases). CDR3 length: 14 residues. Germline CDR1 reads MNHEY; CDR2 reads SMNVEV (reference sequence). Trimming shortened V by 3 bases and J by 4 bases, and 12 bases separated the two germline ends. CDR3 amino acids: CASSFFPGTYGYTF. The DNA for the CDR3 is TGTGCCAGCAGTTTTTTTCCGGGGACCTATGGCTACACCTTC.

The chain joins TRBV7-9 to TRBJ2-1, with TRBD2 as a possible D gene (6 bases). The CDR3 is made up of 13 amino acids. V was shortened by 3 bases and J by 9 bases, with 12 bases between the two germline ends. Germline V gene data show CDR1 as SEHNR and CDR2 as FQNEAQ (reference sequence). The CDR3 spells CASSLKLAFEQFF. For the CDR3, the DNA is TGTGCCAGCAGCTTGAAACTAGCATTTGAGCAGTTCTTC.

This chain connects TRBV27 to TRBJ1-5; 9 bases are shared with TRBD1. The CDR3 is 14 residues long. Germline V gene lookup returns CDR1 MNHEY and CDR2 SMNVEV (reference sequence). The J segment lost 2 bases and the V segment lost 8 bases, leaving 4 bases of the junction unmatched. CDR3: CASGDRAGNQPQHF. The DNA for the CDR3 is TGTGCCAGCGGGGACAGGGCTGGCAATCAGCCCCAGCATTTT.

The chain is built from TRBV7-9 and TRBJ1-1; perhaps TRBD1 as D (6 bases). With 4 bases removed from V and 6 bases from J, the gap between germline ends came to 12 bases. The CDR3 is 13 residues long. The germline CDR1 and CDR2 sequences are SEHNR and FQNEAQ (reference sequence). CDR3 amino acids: CASSSQGGPEAFF. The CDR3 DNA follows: TGTGCCAGCAGCTCACAGGGCGGCCCTGAAGCTTTCTTT.